This TCR beta chain was captured in a study of blood T cell repertoires in COVID-19 (dated by TCRdb to 2020 to 2022). About the study as a whole: Samples from collaborators originated in the United States, Italy and Spain and spanned both the acute and convalescent phases of COVID-19. Nearly every sample came with metadata listing a de-identified subject ID, COVID-19 status, age in years and sex. Deeply sampled blood TCRbeta repertoires from subjects exposed to, actively infected with, or recovered from COVID-19 were included in the dataset. The prospective study material was composed of cDNA or gDNA derived from T cells, B-cell-depleted T cells, or PBMCs. Where available, HLA class I and class II types were taken from metadata supplied by the sample provider and were not determined by assay-based typing. The repertoires were released in a freely available public database intended as a resource for research on the immune response to SARS-CoV-2. Samples were obtained from the ongoing ImmuneRACE study (first 160 participants) and from about 1,300 subjects provided by 6 global collaborators.

V is cut back by 6 bases and J by 4 bases, with 5 bases in the junction unmatched. From the cysteine through the phenylalanine, the CDR3 covers 15 amino acids. Kept here is only the CDR3 DNA, which spans 45 bases and is read in frame from base 1. CDR1 MDHEN and CDR2 SYDVKM are derived from the germline V gene. Overall results and qualifications from the work: The amount of clinical and demographic metadata varied by source and participant and was provided uncurated.

This clone has just a few counts. What antigen it recognizes has not been identified. No base qualities exist here, and no much larger clone lies one base off it. Whole blood was collected in K2EDTA tubes by collaborating institutions according to the institutions' own protocols. Collaborator samples were shipped for TCRbeta analysis as frozen whole blood, isolated PBMCs, or DNA extracted from either sample type. TCRbeta CDR3 regions were amplified from genomic DNA using the immunoSEQ Assay, a bias-controlled multiplex PCR. In the source study's methods: Nucleated cell counts per sample were estimated from amplification of reference gene primers within the assay. Sequence reads were collapsed and filtered to measure the absolute abundance of every unique TCRbeta CDR3 rearrangement. For each sample, productive Simpson clonality was calculated by taking the square root of Simpson's diversity index across productive rearrangements. TCRdb limited this immuneACCESS table to in-frame rearrangements with V and J called. A share of clones is missing; checked studies link under half to unresolved V genes, and the rest is unexplained. V, J and clone size derive from that table, while D and trimming were established from the DNA sequence. The sample table records just over 90,000 clones; approximately 80% of these occur just once. Under 20% of the sample comes from the top ten.

Sequenced material: peripheral blood. This chain is built from TRBV28 and TRBJ2-1; 11 bases in the junction line up with TRBD2. The receptor was derived from a human donor in a cohort sampled during active COVID-19. The CDR3 amino acid sequence is: CASSGSGGAYNEQFF. The bases are TGTGCCAGCAGCGGTAGCGGGGGGGCTTACAATGAGCAGTTCTTC.